This T cell receptor (beta chain) is from a study of blood T cell repertoires in COVID-19 (dated by TCRdb to 2019 to 2021). About the study as a whole: Samples covering the acute and convalescent phases of COVID-19 were provided by collaborators in the United States, Italy and Spain. The samples were drawn from two sources: the first 160 participants of the ongoing ImmuneRACE study, and 1,000 to 1,500 subjects contributed by 6 global collaborators. Where HLA class I and class II types were available, the types were taken from metadata supplied by the sample provider, not from assay-based typing. A de-identified subject ID, COVID-19 status, age in years and sex were almost always included in the sample metadata. The repertoires were made available in a free public database intended to serve as a resource for research on the immune response to SARS-CoV-2. Subjects who had been exposed to COVID-19, were actively infected with it, or had recovered from it provided the deeply sampled blood TCRbeta repertoires that made up the dataset. The prospective study material was composed of cDNA or gDNA derived from T cells, B-cell-depleted T cells, or PBMCs. Study-wide findings and limitations: How much clinical and demographic metadata was included differed by source and by participant, and the metadata was provided uncurated.

Unmatched junction bases come to 5, with V trimmed by 3 bases and J by 4 bases. According to the germline V gene, CDR1 reads SGHAT and CDR2 reads FQNNGV. Inclusive of the bounding cysteine and phenylalanine, the CDR3 is 14 residues long. Only the CDR3 DNA stays, 42 bases, in frame from base 1. Collaborating institutions collected whole blood in K2EDTA tubes following their own protocols. For TCRbeta analysis, collaborators shipped samples as frozen whole blood, isolated PBMCs, or DNA extracted from either of those sample types. As concerns this clone: What this receptor recognizes is not known. No much larger clonotype is one base removed from it; base qualities were not supplied.

TCRbeta CDR3 regions were amplified from genomic DNA using the immunoSEQ Assay, a bias-controlled multiplex PCR. Per the original workflow: Within the assay, amplification of reference gene primers was used to estimate how many nucleated cells each sample contained. Sequence reads were collapsed and filtered to measure the absolute abundance of every unique TCRbeta CDR3 rearrangement. Productive Simpson clonality was computed per sample as the square root of Simpson's diversity index over productive rearrangements. The table was pulled from immuneACCESS by TCRdb, which kept in-frame rearrangements only. Such tables lose some clones; where checked, under half of the loss comes from unresolved V genes, and the rest has no known cause. From that table come the V and J calls and clone size; the DNA was used to work out D and trimming. The sample records under 200,000 clones, 80% of which are singletons. The biggest ten clones account for approximately 6.2% of the sample.

Material: peripheral blood. The clonotype was recovered from a man aged 65 to 85 with active or convalescent COVID-19. The chain is encoded by TRBV11-2 joined to TRBJ1-2; TRBD1 agrees with 7 junctional bases. The DNA sequence is as follows: TGTGCCAGCAGCTTTACAGGGGTATCCTATGGCTACACCTTC. Its protein product is CASSFTGVSYGYTF.